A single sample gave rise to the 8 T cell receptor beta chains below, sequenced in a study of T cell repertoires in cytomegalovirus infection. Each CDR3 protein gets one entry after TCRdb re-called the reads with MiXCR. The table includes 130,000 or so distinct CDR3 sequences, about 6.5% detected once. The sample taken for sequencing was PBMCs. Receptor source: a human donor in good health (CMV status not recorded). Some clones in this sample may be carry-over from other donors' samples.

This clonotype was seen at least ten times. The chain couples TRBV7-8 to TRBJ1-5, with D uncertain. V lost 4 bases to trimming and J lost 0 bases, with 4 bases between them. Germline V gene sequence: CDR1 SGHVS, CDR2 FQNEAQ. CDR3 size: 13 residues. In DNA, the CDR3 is TGTGCCAGCAGCTCGGTTAGCAATCAGCCCCAGCATTTT. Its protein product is CASSSVSNQPQHF.

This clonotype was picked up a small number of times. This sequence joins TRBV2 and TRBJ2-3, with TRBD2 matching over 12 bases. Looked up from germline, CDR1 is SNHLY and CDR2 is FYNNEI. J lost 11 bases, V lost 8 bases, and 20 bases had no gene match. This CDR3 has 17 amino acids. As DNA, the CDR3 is TGTGCCAGCCCGGCCGGAGGGCTAGCGGGGGGGCCTGTTAGGCAGTATTTT. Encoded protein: CASPAGGLAGGPVRQYF.

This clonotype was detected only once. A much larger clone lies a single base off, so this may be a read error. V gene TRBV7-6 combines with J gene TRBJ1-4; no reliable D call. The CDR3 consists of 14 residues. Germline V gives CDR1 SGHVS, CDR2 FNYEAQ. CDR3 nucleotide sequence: TGTGCTAGCAGCCCTGGGAGGGATAATGAAAAACTGTTTTTT. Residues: CASSPGRDNEKLFF. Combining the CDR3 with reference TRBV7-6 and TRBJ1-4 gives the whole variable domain GAGVSQSPRYKVTKRGQDVALRCDPISGHVSLYWYRQALGQGPEFLTYFNYEAQQDKSGLPNDRFSAERPEGSISTLTIQRTEQRDSAMYRCASSPGRDNEKLFFGSGTQLSVL.

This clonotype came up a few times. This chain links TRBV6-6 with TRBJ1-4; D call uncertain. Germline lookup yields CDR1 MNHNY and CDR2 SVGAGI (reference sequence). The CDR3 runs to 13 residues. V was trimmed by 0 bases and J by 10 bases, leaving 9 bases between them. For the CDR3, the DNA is TGTGCCAGCAGTTACTCGAGAGGTGCAAAACTGTTTTTT. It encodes CASSYSRGAKLFF.

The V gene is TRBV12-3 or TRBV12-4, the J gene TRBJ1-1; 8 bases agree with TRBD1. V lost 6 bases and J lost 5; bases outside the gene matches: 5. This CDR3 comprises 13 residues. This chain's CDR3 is CASSIDRGTEAFF. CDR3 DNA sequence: TGTGCCAGCAGCATCGACAGGGGAACTGAAGCTTTCTTT.

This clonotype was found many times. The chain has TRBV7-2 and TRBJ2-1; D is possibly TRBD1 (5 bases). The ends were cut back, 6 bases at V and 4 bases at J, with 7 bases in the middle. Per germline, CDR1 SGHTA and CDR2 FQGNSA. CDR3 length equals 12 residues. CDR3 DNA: TGTGCCAGCAGTTCAGGGTACAATGAGCAGTTCTTC. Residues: CASSSGYNEQFF.

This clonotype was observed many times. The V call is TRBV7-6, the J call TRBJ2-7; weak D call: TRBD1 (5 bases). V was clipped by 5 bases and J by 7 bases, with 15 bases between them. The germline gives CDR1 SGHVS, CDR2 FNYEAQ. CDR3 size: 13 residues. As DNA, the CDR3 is TGTGCCAGCAGCCCAGGGCCCTGGGGAGAGCAGTACTTC. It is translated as CASSPGPWGEQYF.

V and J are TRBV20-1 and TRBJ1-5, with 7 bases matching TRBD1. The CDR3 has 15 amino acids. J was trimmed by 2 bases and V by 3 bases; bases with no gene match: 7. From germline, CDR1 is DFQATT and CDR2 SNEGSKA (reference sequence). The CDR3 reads CSASDSDRGNQPQHF. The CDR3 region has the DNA TGCAGTGCTAGCGATTCCGACAGGGGCAATCAGCCCCAGCATTTT.